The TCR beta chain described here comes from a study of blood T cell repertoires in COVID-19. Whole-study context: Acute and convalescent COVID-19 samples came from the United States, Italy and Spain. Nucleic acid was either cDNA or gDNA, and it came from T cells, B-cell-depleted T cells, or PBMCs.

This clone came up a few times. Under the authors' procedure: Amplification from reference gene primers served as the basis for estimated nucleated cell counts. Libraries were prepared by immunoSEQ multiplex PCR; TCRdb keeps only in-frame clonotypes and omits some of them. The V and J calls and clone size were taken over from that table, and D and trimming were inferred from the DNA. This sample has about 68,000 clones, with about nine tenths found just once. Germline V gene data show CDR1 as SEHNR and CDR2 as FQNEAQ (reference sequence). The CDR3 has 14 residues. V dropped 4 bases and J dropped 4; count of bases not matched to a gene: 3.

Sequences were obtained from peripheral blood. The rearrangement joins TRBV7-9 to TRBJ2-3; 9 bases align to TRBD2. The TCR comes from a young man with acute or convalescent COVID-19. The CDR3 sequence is CASSSVAGADTQYF. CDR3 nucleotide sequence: TGTGCCAGCAGCTCTGTAGCGGGAGCAGATACGCAGTATTTT.